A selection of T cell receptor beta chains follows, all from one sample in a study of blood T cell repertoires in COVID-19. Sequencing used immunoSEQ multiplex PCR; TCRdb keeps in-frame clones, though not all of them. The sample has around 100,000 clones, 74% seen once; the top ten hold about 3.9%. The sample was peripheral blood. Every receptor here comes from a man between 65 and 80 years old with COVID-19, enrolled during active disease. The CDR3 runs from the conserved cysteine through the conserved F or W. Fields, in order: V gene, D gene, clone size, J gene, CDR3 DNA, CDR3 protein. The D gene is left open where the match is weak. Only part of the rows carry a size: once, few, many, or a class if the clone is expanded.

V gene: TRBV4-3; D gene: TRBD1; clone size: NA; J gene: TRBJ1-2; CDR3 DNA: TGCGCCAGCAGCCTTTCGGACAGGGACTATGGCTACACCTTC; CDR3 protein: CASSLSDRDYGYTF
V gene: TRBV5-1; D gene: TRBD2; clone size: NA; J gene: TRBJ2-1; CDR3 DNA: TGCGCCAGCAGCTTGGATCTAGCGGGAGGAGGGAATGAGCAGTTCTTC; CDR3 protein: CASSLDLAGGGNEQFF
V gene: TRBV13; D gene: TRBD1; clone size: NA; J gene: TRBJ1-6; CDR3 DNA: TGTGCCAGCAGCTCGTGGACAGGGAGAAATTCACCCCTCCACTTT; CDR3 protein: CASSSWTGRNSPLHF
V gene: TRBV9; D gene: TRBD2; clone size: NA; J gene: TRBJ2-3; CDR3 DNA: TGTGCCAGCAGCGTAGTTGCGGGAGCCCCAGATACGCAGTATTTT; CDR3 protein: CASSVVAGAPDTQYF
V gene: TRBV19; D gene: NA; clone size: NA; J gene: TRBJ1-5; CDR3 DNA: TGTGCCAGTAGTATTGATGGAGGACCTTGGCCCCAGCATTTT; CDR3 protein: CASSIDGGPWPQHF
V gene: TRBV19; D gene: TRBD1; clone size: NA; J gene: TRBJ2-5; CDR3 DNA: TGTGCCAGTAGTATAAGGACAGGGGGTGAGGAGACCCAGTACTTC; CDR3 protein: CASSIRTGGEETQYF
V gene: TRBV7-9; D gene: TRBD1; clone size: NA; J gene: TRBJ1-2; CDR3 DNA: TGTGCCAGCAGCCAGATGGGTGACAGGGGCAAGGGGAACTATGGCTACACCTTC; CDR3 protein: CASSQMGDRGKGNYGYTF
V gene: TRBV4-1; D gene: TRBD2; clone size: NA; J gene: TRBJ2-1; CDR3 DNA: TGCGCCAGCAGCCAAGATATTGGCCTAGCGGGACACAATGAGCAGTTCTTC; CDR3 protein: CASSQDIGLAGHNEQFF
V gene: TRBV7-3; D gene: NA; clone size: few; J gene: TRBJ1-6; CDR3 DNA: TGTGCCAGCAGTAGATACGGCGGATCACCCCTCCACTTT; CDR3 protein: CASSRYGGSPLHF
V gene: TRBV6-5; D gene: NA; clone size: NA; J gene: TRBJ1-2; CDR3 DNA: TGTGCCAGCAGGGAGGCGTCTAACTATGGCTACACCTTC; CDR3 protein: CASREASNYGYTF
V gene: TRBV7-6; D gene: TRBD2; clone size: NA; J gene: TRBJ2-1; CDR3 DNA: TGTGCCAGCAGCTCGGATTTTAATAGCGGGGGCAATGAGCAGTTCTTC; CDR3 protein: CASSSDFNSGGNEQFF
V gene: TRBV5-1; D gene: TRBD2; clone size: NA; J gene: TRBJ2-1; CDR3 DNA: TGCGCCAGCAGCTCTCGGGGACTAGCGGGAGGGCCGGGGAGGCATGAGCAGTTCTTC; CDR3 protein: CASSSRGLAGGPGRHEQFF
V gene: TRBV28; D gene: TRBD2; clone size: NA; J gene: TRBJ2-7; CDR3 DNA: TGTGCCAGCAGTCCGGGACTAGCGGGACGATACTACGAGCAGTACTTC; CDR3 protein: CASSPGLAGRYYEQYF
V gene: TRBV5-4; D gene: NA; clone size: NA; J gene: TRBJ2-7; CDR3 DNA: TGTGCCAGCAGCTTGGTAAAGGGTAGCGGTAACTACGAGCAGTACTTC; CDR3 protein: CASSLVKGSGNYEQYF
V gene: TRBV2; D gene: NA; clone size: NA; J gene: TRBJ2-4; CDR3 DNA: TGTGCCAGCAGTCAAGGACTAGCCAAAAACATTCAGTACTTC; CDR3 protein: CASSQGLAKNIQYF
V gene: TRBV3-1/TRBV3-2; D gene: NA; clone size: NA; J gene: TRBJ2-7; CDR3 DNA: TGTGCCAGCAGCCACGACATTGCCTACGAGCAGTACTTC; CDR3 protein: CASSHDIAYEQYF
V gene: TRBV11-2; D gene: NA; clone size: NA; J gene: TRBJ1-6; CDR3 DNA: TGTGCCAGCAGCCCCCGACAGGCCTATAATTCACCCCTCCACTTT; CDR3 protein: CASSPRQAYNSPLHF
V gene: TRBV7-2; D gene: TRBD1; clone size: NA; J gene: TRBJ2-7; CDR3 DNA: TGTGCCAGCAGCTCACAGGGGAGCTACGAGCAGTACTTC; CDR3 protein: CASSSQGSYEQYF
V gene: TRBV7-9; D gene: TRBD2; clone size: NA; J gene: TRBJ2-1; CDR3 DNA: TGTGCCAGCAGCCCCCAGAGCGGGGGATACAATGAGCAGTTCTTC; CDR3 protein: CASSPQSGGYNEQFF
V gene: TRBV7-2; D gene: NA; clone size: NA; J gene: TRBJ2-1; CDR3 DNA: TGTGCCAGCAGCTTAGTAGTCGGTCACAATGAGCAGTTCTTC; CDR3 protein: CASSLVVGHNEQFF
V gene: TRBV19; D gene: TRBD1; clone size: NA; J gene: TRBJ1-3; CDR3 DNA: TGTGCCAGCAGCCGGGACAGGTTCTTGAACTCTGGAAACACCATATATTTT; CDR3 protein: CASSRDRFLNSGNTIYF
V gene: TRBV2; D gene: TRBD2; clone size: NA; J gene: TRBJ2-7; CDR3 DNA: TGTGCCAGCAGTGAGGAGGGGGCGGCTAGCGGGAGCCGCTTC; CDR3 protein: CASSEEGAASGSRF
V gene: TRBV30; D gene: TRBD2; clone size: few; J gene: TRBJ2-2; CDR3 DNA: TGTGCCTGGAGGCAGGGAGGGACCGGGGAGCTGTTTTTT; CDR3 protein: CAWRQGGTGELFF
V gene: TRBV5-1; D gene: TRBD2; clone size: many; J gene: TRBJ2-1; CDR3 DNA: TGCGCCAGCTCAACTAGCGGGATATTGTACAATGAGCAGTTCTTC; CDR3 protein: CASSTSGILYNEQFF
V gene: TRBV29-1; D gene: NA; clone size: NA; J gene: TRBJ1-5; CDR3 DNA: TGCAGCGTTACAGAGGGGGGGCTGAATCAGCCCCAGCATTTT; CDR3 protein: CSVTEGGLNQPQHF
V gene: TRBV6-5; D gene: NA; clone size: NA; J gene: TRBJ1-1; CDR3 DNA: TGTGCCAGCAGTTACTCGGGGGGAACTGAAGCTTTCTTT; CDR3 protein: CASSYSGGTEAFF